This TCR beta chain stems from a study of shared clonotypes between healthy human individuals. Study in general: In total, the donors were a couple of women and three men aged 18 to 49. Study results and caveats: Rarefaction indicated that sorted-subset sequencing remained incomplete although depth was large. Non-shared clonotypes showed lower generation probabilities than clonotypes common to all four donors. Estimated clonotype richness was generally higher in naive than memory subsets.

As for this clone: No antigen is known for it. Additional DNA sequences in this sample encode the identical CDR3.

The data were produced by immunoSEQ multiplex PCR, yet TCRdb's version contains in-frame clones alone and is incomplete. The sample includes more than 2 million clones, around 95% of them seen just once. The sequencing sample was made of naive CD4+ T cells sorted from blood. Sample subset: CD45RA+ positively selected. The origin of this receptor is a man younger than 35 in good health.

The CDR3 DNA follows: TGCGCCAGCAGCTTGGCGACAGGGGGCGGGACTGAAGCTTTCTTT. This sequence encodes CASSLATGGGTEAFF. This sequence joins TRBV5-1 and TRBJ1-1, with 10 bases fitting TRBD1. The CDR3 has 15 residues. The V and J ends lost 0 bases and 5 bases, in that order; junction bases with no gene match: 4. The germline V gene encodes CDR1 SGHRS and CDR2 YFSETQ.